The rows below give T cell receptor beta chains drawn from one sample of a study of T cells after yellow fever vaccination. TCRdb re-derived calls from the 5' RACE reads in MiXCR, one entry per CDR3 protein. The sample includes 250,000 or so distinct CDR3 sequences, about 7% of them seen just once. The sequences come from CD4+ T cells sorted from PBMCs, collected 15 days after the yellow fever booster vaccination. The source of these receptors is a man aged 30 to 45 who received the YFV17D yellow fever vaccine. CDR3s include the opening cysteine and the closing phenylalanine or tryptophan. Fields, in order: J gene, D gene, V gene, CDR3 length, clone size, CDR3 protein, CDR3 DNA. A D gene is named only where the DNA matches it firmly. Size tells how often a clone was seen (once, few, many) or the class of an expanded clone, and some rows leave it out.

J gene: TRBJ2-3
D gene: TRBD2
V gene: TRBV7-8
CDR3 length: 17
clone size: -
CDR3 protein: CASSFLAGTVGTDTQYF
CDR3 DNA: TGTGCCAGCAGCTTTCTAGCGGGAACAGTCGGGACAGATACGCAGTATTTT

J gene: TRBJ1-5
D gene: -
V gene: TRBV7-2
CDR3 length: 14
clone size: -
CDR3 protein: CASSFGQHNQPQHF
CDR3 DNA: TGTGCCAGCAGCTTCGGACAGCACAATCAGCCCCAGCATTTT

J gene: TRBJ1-5
D gene: TRBD1
V gene: TRBV27
CDR3 length: 15
clone size: few
CDR3 protein: CASSLVAGGHQPQHF
CDR3 DNA: TGTGCCAGCAGTTTAGTGGCAGGGGGGCATCAGCCCCAGCATTTT

J gene: TRBJ2-7
D gene: TRBD1
V gene: TRBV6-1
CDR3 length: 14
clone size: many
CDR3 protein: CASSVEDRAYEQYF
CDR3 DNA: TGTGCCAGCAGTGTAGAGGACAGGGCCTACGAGCAGTACTTC

J gene: TRBJ2-4
D gene: TRBD2
V gene: TRBV20-1
CDR3 length: 16
clone size: many
CDR3 protein: CSARDRTRLAGTGQYF
CDR3 DNA: TGCAGTGCTAGAGATCGAACGAGACTAGCGGGGACGGGTCAGTACTTC

J gene: TRBJ1-4
D gene: TRBD1
V gene: TRBV7-9
CDR3 length: 17
clone size: -
CDR3 protein: CASSRLGGDRDNEKLFF
CDR3 DNA: TGTGCCAGCAGCCGCTTAGGAGGGGACAGGGATAATGAAAAACTGTTTTTT

J gene: TRBJ2-3
D gene: -
V gene: TRBV7-2
CDR3 length: 13
clone size: -
CDR3 protein: CASSLSRPDTQYF
CDR3 DNA: TGTGCCAGCAGCTTGTCTAGGCCAGATACGCAGTATTTT

J gene: TRBJ1-4
D gene: TRBD1
V gene: TRBV20-1
CDR3 length: 13
clone size: many
CDR3 protein: CSARDLGQGKLFF
CDR3 DNA: TGCAGTGCTAGAGATTTGGGACAGGGGAAACTGTTTTTT

J gene: TRBJ2-5
D gene: -
V gene: TRBV18
CDR3 length: 14
clone size: few
CDR3 protein: CASSVEYSRETQYF
CDR3 DNA: TGTGCCAGCTCAGTCGAGTACTCAAGGGAGACCCAGTACTTC

J gene: TRBJ1-2
D gene: -
V gene: TRBV30
CDR3 length: 15
clone size: many
CDR3 protein: CAWRRSGGMLYGYTF
CDR3 DNA: TGTGCCTGGAGACGATCGGGGGGGATGCTCTATGGCTACACCTTC

J gene: TRBJ2-1
D gene: TRBD2
V gene: TRBV20-1
CDR3 length: 15
clone size: many
CDR3 protein: CSASATSGSLGEQFF
CDR3 DNA: TGCAGTGCTAGTGCGACTAGCGGGAGCCTGGGTGAGCAGTTCTTC

J gene: TRBJ2-1
D gene: -
V gene: TRBV20-1
CDR3 length: 15
clone size: many
CDR3 protein: CSARKRAERYNEQFF
CDR3 DNA: TGCAGTGCTAGAAAAAGAGCGGAGCGCTACAATGAGCAGTTCTTC

J gene: TRBJ2-3
D gene: TRBD1
V gene: TRBV20-1
CDR3 length: 12
clone size: -
CDR3 protein: CSGGTGADTQYF
CDR3 DNA: TGCAGTGGGGGGACAGGGGCAGATACGCAGTATTTT

J gene: TRBJ2-2
D gene: -
V gene: TRBV7-9
CDR3 length: 16
clone size: -
CDR3 protein: CASTTGSLTNTGELFF
CDR3 DNA: TGTGCCAGCACCACCGGTAGTCTTACGAACACCGGGGAGCTGTTTTTT

J gene: TRBJ1-1
D gene: TRBD1
V gene: TRBV29-1
CDR3 length: 13
clone size: few
CDR3 protein: CSENRQGRTEAFF
CDR3 DNA: TGCAGCGAAAACCGACAGGGAAGGACTGAAGCTTTCTTT

J gene: TRBJ2-7
D gene: -
V gene: TRBV11-2
CDR3 length: 15
clone size: many
CDR3 protein: CASRSGLGYPYEQYF
CDR3 DNA: TGTGCCAGCAGATCCGGGCTCGGATATCCCTACGAGCAGTACTTC

J gene: TRBJ1-5
D gene: TRBD1
V gene: TRBV27
CDR3 length: 14
clone size: few
CDR3 protein: CASSRDRGRQPQHF
CDR3 DNA: TGTGCCAGCAGTAGGGACAGGGGGCGACAGCCCCAGCATTTT

J gene: TRBJ2-6
D gene: -
V gene: TRBV28
CDR3 length: 15
clone size: -
CDR3 protein: CASSGTGSGANVLTF
CDR3 DNA: TGTGCCAGCAGCGGTACAGGCTCTGGGGCCAACGTCCTGACTTTC

J gene: TRBJ2-7
D gene: -
V gene: TRBV12-3/TRBV12-4
CDR3 length: 15
clone size: many
CDR3 protein: CASSPNGITIYEQYF
CDR3 DNA: TGTGCCAGCAGTCCGAATGGGATAACTATCTACGAGCAGTACTTC

J gene: TRBJ2-5
D gene: -
V gene: TRBV3-1
CDR3 length: 15
clone size: few
CDR3 protein: CASSQSRTLQETQYF
CDR3 DNA: TGTGCCAGCAGCCAATCCAGGACCTTGCAAGAGACCCAGTACTTC

J gene: TRBJ1-5
D gene: -
V gene: TRBV7-8
CDR3 length: 14
clone size: many
CDR3 protein: CASSLQGVNQPQHF
CDR3 DNA: TGTGCCAGCAGCTTACAAGGGGTTAATCAGCCCCAGCATTTT

J gene: TRBJ2-1
D gene: -
V gene: TRBV12-3/TRBV12-4
CDR3 length: 15
clone size: few
CDR3 protein: CASSLSGTLVSEQFF
CDR3 DNA: TGTGCCAGCAGTTTATCAGGGACCCTTGTTTCTGAGCAGTTCTTC

J gene: TRBJ2-1
D gene: -
V gene: TRBV6-5
CDR3 length: 15
clone size: many
CDR3 protein: CASSSTGLFTNEQFF
CDR3 DNA: TGTGCCAGCAGTTCAACAGGGTTATTTACGAATGAGCAGTTCTTC

J gene: TRBJ2-1
D gene: -
V gene: TRBV15
CDR3 length: 14
clone size: -
CDR3 protein: CATAPGEGSREQFF
CDR3 DNA: TGTGCCACCGCGCCTGGTGAGGGGTCCAGAGAGCAGTTCTTC

J gene: TRBJ1-1
D gene: -
V gene: TRBV2
CDR3 length: 13
clone size: -
CDR3 protein: CASSTTMNTEAFF
CDR3 DNA: TGTGCCAGCAGTACCACGATGAACACTGAAGCTTTCTTT

J gene: TRBJ2-1
D gene: -
V gene: TRBV7-6
CDR3 length: 16
clone size: -
CDR3 protein: CASSWGGTGAYNEQFF
CDR3 DNA: TGTGCCAGCAGCTGGGGTGGGACTGGTGCCTACAATGAGCAGTTCTTC

J gene: TRBJ2-1
D gene: TRBD1
V gene: TRBV18
CDR3 length: 15
clone size: -
CDR3 protein: CASSLGTVLGNEQFF
CDR3 DNA: TGTGCCAGCTCATTGGGGACAGTGCTGGGCAATGAGCAGTTCTTC

J gene: TRBJ2-2
D gene: -
V gene: TRBV29-1
CDR3 length: 12
clone size: many
CDR3 protein: CSVRHDTGELFF
CDR3 DNA: TGCAGCGTTCGCCATGACACCGGGGAGCTGTTTTTT

J gene: TRBJ2-7
D gene: TRBD1
V gene: TRBV20-1
CDR3 length: 13
clone size: -
CDR3 protein: CSAIDRASYEQYF
CDR3 DNA: TGCAGTGCTATTGACAGGGCCTCCTACGAGCAGTACTTC

J gene: TRBJ2-3
D gene: -
V gene: TRBV20-1
CDR3 length: 15
clone size: few
CDR3 protein: CSASDLGRSTDTQYF
CDR3 DNA: TGCAGTGCTAGCGACTTGGGGAGAAGCACAGATACGCAGTATTTT

J gene: TRBJ1-4
D gene: TRBD1
V gene: TRBV28
CDR3 length: 16
clone size: -
CDR3 protein: CASSQGGSVSSEKLFF
CDR3 DNA: TGTGCCAGCAGCCAAGGGGGCAGTGTTTCTAGTGAAAAACTGTTTTTT

J gene: TRBJ2-1
D gene: -
V gene: TRBV11-3
CDR3 length: 13
clone size: -
CDR3 protein: CASSLIAAAEQFF
CDR3 DNA: TGTGCCAGCAGCTTAATAGCGGCAGCAGAGCAGTTCTTC

J gene: TRBJ2-7
D gene: TRBD1
V gene: TRBV19
CDR3 length: 14
clone size: few
CDR3 protein: CASSMGQGAYEQYF
CDR3 DNA: TGTGCCAGTAGTATGGGACAGGGGGCATACGAGCAGTACTTC

J gene: TRBJ2-3
D gene: -
V gene: TRBV9
CDR3 length: 13
clone size: many
CDR3 protein: CASSVSVKDTQYF
CDR3 DNA: TGTGCCAGCAGCGTCTCCGTCAAGGATACGCAGTATTTT

J gene: TRBJ2-7
D gene: -
V gene: TRBV12-3/TRBV12-4
CDR3 length: 13
clone size: many
CDR3 protein: CASSPGVSYEQYF
CDR3 DNA: TGTGCCAGCAGTCCCGGCGTCTCCTACGAGCAGTACTTC

J gene: TRBJ2-6
D gene: -
V gene: TRBV12-3/TRBV12-4
CDR3 length: 15
clone size: few
CDR3 protein: CASSWQGSGANVLTF
CDR3 DNA: TGTGCCAGCAGTTGGCAGGGTTCCGGGGCCAACGTCCTGACTTTC

J gene: TRBJ2-1
D gene: TRBD2
V gene: TRBV20-1
CDR3 length: 16
clone size: many
CDR3 protein: CSASALTSVSYNEQFF
CDR3 DNA: TGCAGTGCTAGTGCCCTGACTAGCGTGTCCTACAATGAGCAGTTCTTC

J gene: TRBJ2-3
D gene: TRBD2
V gene: TRBV20-1
CDR3 length: 16
clone size: -
CDR3 protein: CSASVPASGITDTQYF
CDR3 DNA: TGCAGTGCTAGCGTCCCGGCTAGCGGAATAACAGATACGCAGTATTTT

J gene: TRBJ1-1
D gene: TRBD1
V gene: TRBV18
CDR3 length: 16
clone size: -
CDR3 protein: CASSPAGVTGGTEAFF
CDR3 DNA: TGTGCCAGCTCACCGGCGGGCGTAACAGGGGGCACTGAAGCTTTCTTT

J gene: TRBJ2-1
D gene: -
V gene: TRBV29-1
CDR3 length: 11
clone size: -
CDR3 protein: CSVRRPSEQFF
CDR3 DNA: TGCAGCGTTCGGCGGCCTTCTGAGCAGTTCTTC

J gene: TRBJ1-5
D gene: TRBD1
V gene: TRBV5-1
CDR3 length: 16
clone size: few
CDR3 protein: CASSLGGTGGDQPQHF
CDR3 DNA: TGCGCCAGCAGCTTGGGAGGGACAGGGGGGGATCAGCCCCAGCATTTT

J gene: TRBJ2-3
D gene: -
V gene: TRBV5-1
CDR3 length: 14
clone size: -
CDR3 protein: CASSVVSGTDTQYF
CDR3 DNA: TGCGCCAGCAGCGTAGTATCGGGGACAGATACGCAGTATTTT

J gene: TRBJ1-4
D gene: -
V gene: TRBV20-1
CDR3 length: 14
clone size: -
CDR3 protein: CSAINTVSNEKLFF
CDR3 DNA: TGCAGTGCCATTAACACAGTCAGTAATGAAAAACTGTTTTTT

J gene: TRBJ2-3
D gene: -
V gene: TRBV18
CDR3 length: 16
clone size: few
CDR3 protein: CASSPPGLKSTDTQYF
CDR3 DNA: TGTGCCAGCTCACCTCCAGGGTTGAAAAGCACAGATACGCAGTATTTT

J gene: TRBJ1-3
D gene: -
V gene: TRBV20-1
CDR3 length: 14
clone size: many
CDR3 protein: CSARPRVSGNTIYF
CDR3 DNA: TGCAGTGCTAGACCCAGGGTTTCTGGAAACACCATATATTTT

J gene: TRBJ2-2
D gene: -
V gene: TRBV20-1
CDR3 length: 15
clone size: -
CDR3 protein: CSARRSRGYTGELFF
CDR3 DNA: TGCAGTGCTAGAAGGAGTCGGGGTTACACCGGGGAGCTGTTTTTT